Presented here are 21 T cell receptor beta chains from one specimen sequenced in a study of shared clonotypes between healthy human individuals. The assay was immunoSEQ multiplex PCR, and TCRdb's table has in-frame clones only and misses some. The sample yields about 580,000 clones, 98% seen once. In the naive CD8 group, cells lacked CD45RO and were positively selected for CCR7, so terminally differentiated effector memory CD45RA+ cells were left out. Sequencing was performed on naive CD8+ T cells sorted from blood. The origin of the receptors is a man aged 25 to 45 in good health.

V is TRBV7-8 and J is TRBJ2-3, with 8 bases aligning to TRBD2. The germline V gene encodes CDR1 SGHVS and CDR2 FQNEAQ. The CDR3 spans 15 residues. V trimming: 5 bases; J trimming: 0 bases; junction bases outside the gene matches: 4. The CDR3 nucleotides are TGTGCCAGCAGCCTCAGACTAGCGAGCACAGATACGCAGTATTTT. Translated: CASSLRLASTDTQYF.

The V and J genes are TRBV9 and TRBJ2-1; 7 nucleotides line up with TRBD2. Germline CDR1 SGDLS, CDR2 YYNGEE. The V and J ends lost 0 bases and 1 base, in that order; junction bases with no gene match: 4. The CDR3 is 16 amino acids. DNA for the CDR3: TGTGCCAGCAGCGTAGGTTTAGCGGGTTCCTACAATGAGCAGTTCTTC. Translation: CASSVGLAGSYNEQFF. Using reference TRBV9 and TRBJ2-1 for the parts outside the CDR3, the full variable domain is DSGVTQTPKHLITATGQRVTLRCSPRSGDLSVYWYQQSLDQGLQFLIQYYNGEERAKGNILERFSAQQFPDLHSELNLSSLELGDSALYFCASSVGLAGSYNEQFFGPGTRLTVL.

V usage is TRBV27 and J usage is TRBJ1-1; 7 bases match TRBD1. CDR1 MNHEY and CDR2 SMNVEV come from the germline V gene (reference sequence). V shed 6 bases and J 1 base; nucleotides not matched to a gene: 2. This CDR3 spans 13 amino acids. CDR3 bases: TGTGCCAGCAGAGGACAGGCGAACACTGAAGCTTTCTTT. It encodes CASRGQANTEAFF.

As concerns this clone: At one end the junction does not follow the germline gene, possibly because of a read error. V gene TRBV7-8 combines with J gene TRBJ2-4; 7 bases map to TRBD1. The CDR3 is made up of 16 amino acids. Germline values: CDR1 SGHVS, CDR2 FQNEAQ. For the CDR3, the DNA is TGTGCCAGCAGCGTAGCAGGGGGAAAGGCCAAAAACATTCAGTACTTC. Translated: CASSVAGGKAKNIQYF.

The J gene is TRBJ2-5, the V gene TRBV30, with TRBD1 identical over 9 bases. CDR3 length equals 16 residues. Germline lookup yields CDR1 GTSNPN and CDR2 SVGIG (reference sequence). The V segment lost 4 bases and the J segment 5 bases; nucleotides outside the gene matches: 14. The CDR3 region is CAWTPPGQGIRETQYF. The CDR3 coding sequence is TGTGCCTGGACACCTCCGGGACAGGGAATTCGTGAGACCCAGTACTTC.

This rearrangement joins TRBV4-1 to TRBJ2-1, with 9 bases lining up with TRBD2. V lost 6 bases to trimming and J lost 7 bases; unmatched junction nucleotides: 10. Germline loops: CDR1 MGHRA, CDR2 YSYEKL. The CDR3 consists of 15 residues. In nucleotides, the CDR3 is TGCGCCAGCAGTCCGCTAGCGGGAACACTTAATGAGCAGTTCTTC. Translation: CASSPLAGTLNEQFF.

This sequence joins TRBV7-6 and TRBJ2-6, with D unclear. CDR1 is SGHVS, CDR2 FNYEAQ, per germline. V lost 3 bases to trimming and J lost 2 bases, with 8 bases between them. The length of the CDR3 is 15 residues. The CDR3 nucleotides are TGTGCCAGCAGCTTCCCTGGAGCTGGGGCCAACGTCCTGACTTTC. Protein: CASSFPGAGANVLTF.

The rearrangement links TRBV4-1 to TRBJ2-5; D not certain. The CDR3 contains 15 residues. Germline CDR1 and CDR2: MGHRA and YSYEKL. Between the trimmed V and J ends, which lost 0 bases and 1 base, there was a span of 9 bases. The CDR3 nucleotides read TGCGCCAGCAGCCAAGAACGGGCTAGCCAAGAGACCCAGTACTTC. Translated: CASSQERASQETQYF.

The V call is TRBV7-9, the J call TRBJ2-7; 9 bases match TRBD2. This CDR3 spans 15 amino acids. V lost 2 bases and J lost 3; bases outside the gene matches: 5. The germline V gene encodes CDR1 SEHNR and CDR2 FQNEAQ (reference sequence). CDR3: CASSLLTSGVYEQYF. In DNA, the CDR3 is TGTGCCAGCAGCTTATTGACTAGCGGCGTCTACGAGCAGTACTTC.

Regarding this clone: The sample carries other DNA sequences with the same CDR3. V usage is TRBV27 and J usage is TRBJ1-5; no reliable D call. Germline lookup yields CDR1 MNHEY and CDR2 SMNVEV (reference sequence). This CDR3 contains 13 residues. The germline V and J ends were trimmed by 5 bases and 2 bases, with 7 bases remaining between them. CDR3 coding DNA: TGTGCCAGCAGTCCCTTGGGCAATCAGCCCCAGCATTTT. This sequence encodes CASSPLGNQPQHF.

The chain combines TRBV29-1 with TRBJ2-1; 8 bases are a match to TRBD2. The J segment lost 4 bases and the V segment lost 5 bases, leaving 7 bases of the junction unmatched. The CDR3 is 14 residues long. The germline CDR1 and CDR2 sequences are SQVTM and ANQGSEA. In DNA, the CDR3 is TGCAGCGTTACGGGACTAGGCGGTTACAATGAGCAGTTCTTC. Residues: CSVTGLGGYNEQFF.

The chain employs TRBV19 and TRBJ2-4, with no clear D. V was cut by 4 bases and J by 5 bases, with 15 bases left in between. The germline CDR1 and CDR2 sequences are LNHDA and SQIVND (reference sequence). The CDR3 runs to 15 residues. For the CDR3, the DNA is TGTGCCAGTAGTACCAGACCGACCTCCCAAAACATTCAGTACTTC. Amino acids: CASSTRPTSQNIQYF.

J is TRBJ2-2 and V is TRBV30; D is ambiguous. This CDR3 is 10 amino acids long. Trimming removed 8 bases at V and 3 bases at J, with 4 bases between. CDR1 is GTSNPN and CDR2 is SVGIG in the germline V gene (reference sequence). CDR3 nucleotide sequence: TGTGCCGGGCACACCGGGGAGCTGTTTTTT. Protein: CAGHTGELFF.

V usage is TRBV27 and J usage is TRBJ2-7; no clear D. The germline gives CDR1 MNHEY, CDR2 SMNVEV (reference sequence). The CDR3 runs to 13 residues. Trimming stripped 3 bases from V and 3 bases from J, with 9 bases between. The CDR3 here is CASSFSEGYEQYF. In DNA, the CDR3 is TGTGCCAGCAGTTTTTCAGAAGGCTACGAGCAGTACTTC.

The chain couples TRBV6-1 to TRBJ2-7, with D hard to call. CDR3 size: 13 residues. The V gene lost 2 bases and the J gene lost 2 bases, with 7 bases spanning the gap. Germline CDR1 and CDR2: MNHNS and SASEGT. CDR3 DNA: TGTGCCAGCAGTGAAATCGGCCCCTACGAGCAGTACTTC. Its protein product is CASSEIGPYEQYF.

This clone is a singleton in its sample. The sample carries other DNA sequences with the same CDR3. The chain carries TRBV5-6 and TRBJ1-1; D ambiguous. V was pared by 1 base and J by 1 base, with 5 bases between. The V gene's germline CDR1 is SGHDT and CDR2 YYEEEE. The CDR3 is 13 amino acids. This chain's CDR3 is CASSLTGNTEAFF. CDR3 sequence (DNA): TGTGCCAGCAGCTTGACTGGGAACACTGAAGCTTTCTTT.

This chain links TRBV29-1 with TRBJ2-1; D perhaps matches TRBD2 (5 bases). CDR3 size: 13 residues. CDR1 is SQVTM, CDR2 ANQGSEA, per germline. V lost 4 bases, J lost 1 base, and 8 bases lay in between. CDR3 residues: CSVAAVSYNEQFF. CDR3 DNA: TGCAGCGTTGCAGCGGTTTCCTACAATGAGCAGTTCTTC.

CDR3 sequence reads: CAQRDRPYGYTF. CDR3 bases: TGTGCCCAACGGGACAGGCCCTATGGCTACACCTTC. The rearrangement joins TRBV7-2 to TRBJ1-2; 8 bases align to TRBD1. The CDR3 extends over 12 amino acids. The germline V gene has CDR1 SGHTA and CDR2 FQGNSA. Trimming took 11 bases from V and 4 from J; bases not matched to a gene: 6.

This chain uses TRBV9 with TRBJ2-1; 7 nucleotides line up with TRBD2. V trimming: 3 bases; J trimming: 0 bases; junction bases outside the gene matches: 6. This CDR3 has 16 amino acids. Germline V gene sequence: CDR1 SGDLS, CDR2 YYNGEE. The CDR3 sequence: CASSDEREGSYNEQFF. CDR3 DNA: TGTGCCAGCAGCGACGAGCGGGAAGGCTCCTACAATGAGCAGTTCTTC.

Written as DNA, the CDR3 is TGTGCCAGCTCACCTGGGACAATTGGATTCGAGCAGTACTTC. It specifies CASSPGTIGFEQYF. The chain links TRBV18 to TRBJ2-7; tentatively, D is TRBD1 (6 bases). The length of the CDR3 is 14 residues. Per the germline V gene, CDR1 is KGHSH and CDR2 is LQKENI. V lost 3 bases to trimming and J lost 6 bases, with 15 bases between them.

The chain carries TRBV9 and TRBJ1-1; D uncertain. The CDR3 totals 13 residues. V lost 6 bases and J 8 bases, leaving 17 bases between the germline ends. CDR1 is SGDLS and CDR2 is YYNGEE in the germline V gene. The CDR3 spells CASNPAGVGEAFF. The CDR3 DNA is TGTGCCAGCAACCCCGCTGGGGTTGGGGAAGCTTTCTTT. Full variable domain (rest looked up from reference TRBV9 and TRBJ1-1): DSGVTQTPKHLITATGQRVTLRCSPRSGDLSVYWYQQSLDQGLQFLIQYYNGEERAKGNILERFSAQQFPDLHSELNLSSLELGDSALYFCASNPAGVGEAFFGQGTRLTVV.